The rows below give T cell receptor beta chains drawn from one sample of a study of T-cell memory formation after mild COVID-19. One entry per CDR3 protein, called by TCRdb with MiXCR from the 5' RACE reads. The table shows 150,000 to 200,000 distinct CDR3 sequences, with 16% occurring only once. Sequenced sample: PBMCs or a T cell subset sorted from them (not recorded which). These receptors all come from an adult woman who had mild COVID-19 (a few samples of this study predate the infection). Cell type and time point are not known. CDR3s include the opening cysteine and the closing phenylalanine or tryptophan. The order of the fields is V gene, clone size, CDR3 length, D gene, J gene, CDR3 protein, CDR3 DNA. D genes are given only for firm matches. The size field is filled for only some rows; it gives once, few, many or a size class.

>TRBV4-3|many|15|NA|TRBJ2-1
CASSHRGGSYNEQFF
TGCGCCAGCAGCCACCGGGGCGGCTCCTACAATGAGCAGTTCTTC
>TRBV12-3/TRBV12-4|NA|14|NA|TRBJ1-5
CASSPSIGGGPQHF
TGTGCCAGCAGTCCCTCAATCGGTGGAGGGCCCCAGCATTTT
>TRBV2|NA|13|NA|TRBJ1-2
CASSLSGRGGYTF
TGTGCCAGCAGTCTCAGCGGGCGGGGAGGCTACACCTTC
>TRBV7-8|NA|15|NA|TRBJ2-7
CASTLAAGPSYEQYF
TGTGCCAGCACCCTCGCGGCGGGTCCTTCCTACGAGCAGTACTTC
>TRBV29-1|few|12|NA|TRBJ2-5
CSVLSLQETQYF
TGCAGCGTCTTAAGTCTGCAAGAGACCCAGTACTTC
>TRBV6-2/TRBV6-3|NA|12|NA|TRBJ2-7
CATREPPDEQYF
TGTGCCACCAGAGAACCGCCGGACGAGCAGTACTTC
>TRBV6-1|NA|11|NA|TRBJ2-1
CASSERGRQFF
TGTGCCAGCAGTGAAAGGGGAAGGCAATTCTTC
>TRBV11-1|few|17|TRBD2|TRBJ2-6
CASSLHGGNSGANVLTF
TGTGCCAGCAGCTTACACGGGGGGAACTCTGGGGCCAACGTCCTGACTTTC
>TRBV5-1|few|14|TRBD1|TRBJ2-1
CASIPQGASDEQFF
TGCGCCAGCATACCCCAGGGGGCAAGCGATGAGCAGTTCTTC
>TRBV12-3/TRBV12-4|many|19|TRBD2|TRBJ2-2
CASNPGTSGRSVNTGELFF
TGTGCCAGCAACCCCGGGACTAGCGGGAGATCGGTTAACACCGGGGAGCTGTTTTTT
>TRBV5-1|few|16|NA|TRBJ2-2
CASSLAGRANTGELFF
TGCGCCAGCAGCTTGGCCGGTAGGGCGAACACCGGGGAGCTGTTTTTT
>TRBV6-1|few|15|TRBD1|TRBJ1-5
CASRARGQVNQPQHF
TGTGCCAGCAGGGCCCGGGGACAGGTTAATCAGCCCCAGCATTTT
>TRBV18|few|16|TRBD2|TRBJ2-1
CASSPAVASGNPEQFF
TGTGCCAGCTCACCCGCCGTAGCTAGCGGGAACCCTGAGCAGTTCTTC
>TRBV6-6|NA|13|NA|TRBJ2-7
CASSRDIAYEQYF
TGTGCCAGCAGTCGAGATATTGCATACGAGCAGTACTTC
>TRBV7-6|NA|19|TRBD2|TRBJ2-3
CASSLEAFSGRTLTDTQYF
TGTGCCAGCAGCTTAGAGGCTTTTAGCGGGAGGACTCTAACAGATACGCAGTATTTT
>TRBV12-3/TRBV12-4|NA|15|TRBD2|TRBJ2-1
CAILILGTSVSVQFF
TGTGCCATCCTAATCCTCGGGACTAGCGTTTCGGTGCAGTTCTTC
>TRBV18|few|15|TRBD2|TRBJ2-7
CASSPETGGSYEQYF
TGTGCCAGCTCACCCGAAACGGGAGGGTCCTACGAGCAGTACTTC
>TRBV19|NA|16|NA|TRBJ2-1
CASSNRGGHQWNEQFF
TGTGCCAGTAGTAACCGCGGGGGCCACCAATGGAATGAGCAGTTCTTC
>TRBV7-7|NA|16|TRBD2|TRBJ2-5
CASSRGRLAGGETQYF
TGTGCTAGCAGCCGTGGGCGGCTAGCGGGAGGGGAGACCCAGTACTTC
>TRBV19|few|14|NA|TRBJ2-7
CASRGGSSSYEQYF
TGTGCCAGTCGCGGAGGTTCCTCCTCCTACGAGCAGTACTTC
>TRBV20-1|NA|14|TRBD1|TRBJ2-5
CSANLGQGRETQYF
TGCAGTGCTAATTTGGGACAGGGCCGGGAGACCCAGTACTTC
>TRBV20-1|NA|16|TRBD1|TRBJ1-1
CSARDTYRGRNTEAFF
TGCAGTGCTAGAGATACGTACAGGGGGAGGAACACTGAAGCTTTCTTT
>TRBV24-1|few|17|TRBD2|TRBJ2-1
CATSDAVGSGTLLEQFF
TGTGCCACCAGTGATGCCGTGGGTAGCGGGACCCTCCTTGAGCAGTTCTTC
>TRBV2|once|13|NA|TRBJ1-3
CASTWNSGNTIYF
TGTGCCAGCACGTGGAACTCTGGAAACACCATATATTTT
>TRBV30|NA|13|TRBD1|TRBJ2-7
CAWSLRQGREQYF
TGTGCCTGGAGTCTTCGACAGGGACGGGAGCAGTACTTC
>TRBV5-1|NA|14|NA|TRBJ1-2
CASSLVQGLYGYTF
TGCGCCAGCAGCTTGGTCCAGGGTCTCTATGGCTACACCTTC
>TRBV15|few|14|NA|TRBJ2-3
CATSRAGNTDTQYF
TGTGCCACCAGCAGAGCGGGAAACACAGATACGCAGTATTTT
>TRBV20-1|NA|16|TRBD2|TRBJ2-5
CSARPLGLAEGETQYF
TGCAGTGCTAGACCCCTCGGACTAGCGGAGGGGGAGACCCAGTACTTC
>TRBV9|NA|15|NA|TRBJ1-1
CASSPDPGHKPPPLF
TGTGCCAGCAGCCCAGATCCAGGACACAAACCACCCCCACTTTTT
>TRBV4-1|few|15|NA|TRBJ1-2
CASSQAATGLYGYTF
TGCGCCAGCAGCCAAGCCGCCACAGGGCTCTATGGCTACACCTTC
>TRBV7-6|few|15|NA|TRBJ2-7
CASSLEGTGHYEQYF
TGTGCCAGCAGCTTAGAAGGGACTGGGCACTACGAGCAGTACTTC
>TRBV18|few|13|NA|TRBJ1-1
CASSPAMNTEAFF
TGTGCCAGCTCACCGGCAATGAACACTGAAGCTTTCTTT
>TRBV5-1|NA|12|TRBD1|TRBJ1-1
CASRRGQTEAFF
TGCGCCAGCAGGAGGGGGCAAACTGAAGCTTTCTTT
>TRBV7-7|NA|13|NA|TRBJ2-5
CASSWDVTETQYF
TGTGCCAGCAGCTGGGACGTGACAGAGACCCAGTACTTC
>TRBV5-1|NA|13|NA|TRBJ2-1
CASSSGRHNEQFF
TGCGCCAGCAGCTCGGGTCGCCACAATGAGCAGTTCTTC
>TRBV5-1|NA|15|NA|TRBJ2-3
CASSARRPGTDTQYF
TGCGCCAGCAGCGCCCGACGGCCCGGCACAGATACGCAGTATTTT
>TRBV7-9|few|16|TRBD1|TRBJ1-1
CASSPYPDDRDTEAFF
TGTGCCAGCAGCCCCTATCCCGACGACAGGGATACTGAAGCTTTCTTT
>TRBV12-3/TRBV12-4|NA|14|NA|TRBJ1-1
CASRAGTLNTEAFF
TGTGCCAGCAGAGCCGGGACACTCAACACTGAAGCTTTCTTT
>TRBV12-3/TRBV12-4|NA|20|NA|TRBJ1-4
CASSLGTAYSRARRNEKLFF
TGTGCCAGCAGTTTAGGGACAGCTTACTCCCGGGCCCGCCGAAATGAAAAACTGTTTTTT
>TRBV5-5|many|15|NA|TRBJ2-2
CASSFRQSNTGELFF
TGTGCCAGCAGCTTTCGACAATCGAACACCGGGGAGCTGTTTTTT